These T cell receptor beta chains were read from a single sample in a study of blood T cells in healthy people across ages. TCRdb re-derived calls from the 5' RACE reads in MiXCR, one entry per CDR3 protein. The data show approximately 2,000,000 distinct CDR3 sequences, 30% to 40% seen once. Source material: blood. Receptor source: a human donor in good health. CDR3s include the opening cysteine and the closing phenylalanine or tryptophan. Fields, in order: D gene, V gene, J gene, clone size, CDR3 DNA, CDR3 protein. A D gene is named only where the DNA matches it firmly. Rows give clone size only sometimes, using once, few, many, or a class for an expanded clone.

-	TRBV4-2	TRBJ1-1	-	TGTGCCAGCAGCCACAGTCAGGGTGGTAACACTGAAGCTTTCTTT	CASSHSQGGNTEAFF
-	TRBV6-2/TRBV6-3	TRBJ1-2	-	TGTGCCAGCAGGGCCCCTAGGGACGGCAACTATGGCTACACCTTC	CASRAPRDGNYGYTF
-	TRBV9	TRBJ1-1	-	TGTGCCAGCAGCGCAGTAGGGGGTTCGGGTGAAGCTTTCTTT	CASSAVGGSGEAFF
-	TRBV20-1	TRBJ2-3	-	TGCAGTGCCCCCTTGATAGATACGCAGTATTTT	CSAPLIDTQYF
-	TRBV15	TRBJ2-1	-	TGTGCCACCAGCAGAGAGGATCACTGGAGGGAGCAGTTCTTC	CATSREDHWREQFF
-	TRBV3-1	TRBJ1-1	-	TGTGCCAGCAGCCAGAACGACGGGAACACTGAAGCTTTCTTT	CASSQNDGNTEAFF
TRBD1	TRBV5-6	TRBJ1-2	few	TGTGCCAGCAGCTCTAACCTACCGGGACAGGGATCTATGGCGATTAACTATGGCTACACCTTC	CASSSNLPGQGSMAINYGYTF
-	TRBV7-2	TRBJ1-5	-	TGTGCCAGCAGCTTTTCGGGGGAAAGCAATCAGCCCCAGCATTTT	CASSFSGESNQPQHF
-	TRBV5-1	TRBJ2-7	-	TGCGCCAGCAGCTTGGGGCAGGGAGGAAGGACCTACGAGCAGTACTTC	CASSLGQGGRTYEQYF
-	TRBV29-1	TRBJ1-4	few	TGCAGCGTTCGGAGGAGCTTTAATGAAAAACTGTTTTTT	CSVRRSFNEKLFF
-	TRBV7-9	TRBJ1-1	-	TGTGCTATCCGGACGAAGAACACTGAAGCTTTCTTT	CAIRTKNTEAFF
TRBD1	TRBV7-2	TRBJ2-5	-	TGTGCCAGCAGAGGGACAGAGAACCAGGAGCAGTACTTC	CASRGTENQEQYF
TRBD2	TRBV28	TRBJ2-5	-	TGTGCCAGCGGACCTAGCGGGGGGGTGCGAGAGCAGTACTTC	CASGPSGGVREQYF
-	TRBV24-1	TRBJ2-6	-	TGTGCCTCCGGTGGGGCCAACGTCCTGACTTTC	CASGGANVLTF
-	TRBV28	TRBJ2-3	-	TGTGCTACAAAGCCATTAGGGACTAGCACAGATACGCAGTATTTT	CATKPLGTSTDTQYF
-	TRBV7-2	TRBJ2-3	-	TGTGCCAGCAGCTTAGTGGTTTCGGTCTTTGATACGCAGTATTTT	CASSLVVSVFDTQYF
-	TRBV5-5	TRBJ2-4	-	TGTGCCAGCAGCTTCGGCGGGGTAGCCAAAAACATTCAGTACTTC	CASSFGGVAKNIQYF
-	TRBV4-3	TRBJ1-1	-	TGCGCCAGCAGCCCTCACCAGAGGACTGAAGCTTTCTTT	CASSPHQRTEAFF
-	TRBV7-9	TRBJ2-1	-	TGTGCCAGCAGCTTAGTAGGGTTAGTCACTTACAATGAGCAGTTCTTC	CASSLVGLVTYNEQFF
-	TRBV11-2	TRBJ2-5	few	TGTGCCAGCAGCTTGGGGCCACTAAGGGAAGAGACCCAGTACTTC	CASSLGPLREETQYF
-	TRBV5-1	TRBJ2-2	many	TGCGCCAGCATGGAGGAGGGGACGAGCACCGGGGAGCTGTTTTTT	CASMEEGTSTGELFF
-	TRBV6-1	TRBJ1-2	-	TGTGCCAGGCGGACAGAGAAGGGCTACACCTTC	CARRTEKGYTF
-	TRBV5-1	TRBJ1-2	-	TGCGCCAGCAGCCCAGGTGGAGGAGGGGACGGCTACACCTTC	CASSPGGGGDGYTF
TRBD2	TRBV2	TRBJ2-1	-	TGTGCCAGCAGTCCTCTAGCGGGGCAGACCAATGAGCAGTTCTTC	CASSPLAGQTNEQFF
TRBD2	TRBV2	TRBJ2-2	few	TGTGCCAGCAGTGAAAACCCGGGACTAGCCGTCATTATCGCCGGGGAGCTGTTTTTT	CASSENPGLAVIIAGELFF
TRBD1	TRBV28	TRBJ1-2	few	TGTGCCAGCAGTCTTATTGACCCTGGACAGGGGGCGGGTGGCTACACCTTC	CASSLIDPGQGAGGYTF
-	TRBV7-2	TRBJ2-6	-	TGTGCCAGCAGCCGCGACATTTTATCTGGGGCCAACGTCCTGACTTTC	CASSRDILSGANVLTF
TRBD1	TRBV7-8	TRBJ2-7	few	TGTGCCAGCAGCCGACAGGGTACCTCCTACGAGCAGTACTTC	CASSRQGTSYEQYF
-	TRBV7-3	TRBJ1-5	few	TGTGCCAGCAGCTTAAATGTAAATCAGCCCCAGCATTTT	CASSLNVNQPQHF
-	TRBV7-8	TRBJ2-5	-	TGTGCCAGCAGCTTAGTTTCCGGGGGCGAAATACCCCAGTACTTC	CASSLVSGGEIPQYF
-	TRBV5-4	TRBJ2-1	few	TGTGCCAGCAGCTTAAAGAGGGCTTCCCGAGGTGGTGAGCAGTTCTTC	CASSLKRASRGGEQFF
-	TRBV9	TRBJ2-5	-	TGTGCCAGCAGTCCAGGCCTAGAGGCAGAGACCCAGTACTTC	CASSPGLEAETQYF
-	TRBV2	TRBJ2-7	few	TGTGCCAAGACCCCACCGGGGGACCCATACGAGCAGTACTTC	CAKTPPGDPYEQYF
-	TRBV13	TRBJ2-7	-	TGTGCCAGCAGCTTAAGCAGGGGTGAGAACGAGCAGTACTTC	CASSLSRGENEQYF
-	TRBV9	TRBJ1-1	few	TGTGCCAGCAGCGATGGAGGGGCGAACACTGAAGCTTTCTTT	CASSDGGANTEAFF
TRBD1	TRBV5-1	TRBJ2-7	few	TGCGCCAGCAGCGTGGGGGACAGGGACTCCTACGAGCAGTACTTC	CASSVGDRDSYEQYF
-	TRBV2	TRBJ2-5	few	TGTGCCAGCAGTTCCCCGGAGGGAGAGGGAGAGCAGTACTTC	CASSSPEGEGEQYF
-	TRBV20-1	TRBJ1-5	-	TGCAGTGCTTCAATTGGGACAAGCAATCAGCCCCAGCATTTT	CSASIGTSNQPQHF
TRBD1	TRBV5-5	TRBJ2-2	-	TGTGCCAGCAGCTCCGGGACAGGGGGCATCACCGGGGAGCTGTTTTTT	CASSSGTGGITGELFF
-	TRBV28	TRBJ2-4	-	TGTGCCATAACGGAGACTCCTACTAAAAACATTCAGTACTTC	CAITETPTKNIQYF
-	TRBV5-4	TRBJ2-4	-	TGTGCCAGCAGCTACTTGACCAGTAGCTCCTACAATGAGCAGTACTTC	CASSYLTSSSYNEQYF
TRBD2	TRBV29-1	TRBJ2-1	-	TGCAGCGTTGAGGGACTAGCGGGGGGCGGGCAGTTCTTC	CSVEGLAGGGQFF
TRBD1	TRBV28	TRBJ1-5	-	TGTGCCAGCAGGATACCACAGGGGAACAATCAGCCCCAGCATTTT	CASRIPQGNNQPQHF
TRBD2	TRBV12-3/TRBV12-4	TRBJ2-7	few	TGTGCCAGCAGTCCAATACTCGGGACTAGCGGGGGGGCCAAGTCCTACGAGCAGTACTTC	CASSPILGTSGGAKSYEQYF
TRBD1	TRBV6-2/TRBV6-3	TRBJ2-1	-	TGTGCCAGCAGTAGGGACAGGGAGGGTGAGCAGTTCTTC	CASSRDREGEQFF
TRBD2	TRBV24-1	TRBJ2-1	many	TGTGCCACCAGTTCCGTAGCGGGGAACCCCGTGGATGAGCAGTTCTTC	CATSSVAGNPVDEQFF
TRBD1	TRBV7-8	TRBJ1-1	-	TGTGCCAGCAGCTTAGCACTTGGACAGGGGGCAGGGACTGAAGCTTTCTTT	CASSLALGQGAGTEAFF
TRBD1	TRBV10-3	TRBJ2-2	-	TGTGCCATCAGTGACCCCACTTTTACAGGGGTTGACACCGGGGAGCTGTTTTTT	CAISDPTFTGVDTGELFF
TRBD1	TRBV11-2	TRBJ2-7	-	TGTGCCAGCAGCAGCTGCTGGACAGGGGGCGAGCAGTACTTC	CASSSCWTGGEQYF
-	TRBV12-3/TRBV12-4	TRBJ1-6	-	TGTGCCAGCAGTTTAGGAGTGGCAGGGAATTCACCCCTCCACTTT	CASSLGVAGNSPLHF
-	TRBV15	TRBJ1-5	few	TGTGCCACCAGCGACCGAATAGGGATTCAGCCCCAGCATTTT	CATSDRIGIQPQHF
-	TRBV20-1	TRBJ1-5	-	TGCAGTGCTAACCTCGGTCGGCCCCAGCCCCAGCATTTT	CSANLGRPQPQHF
TRBD1	TRBV11-1	TRBJ2-7	-	TGTGCCAGCAGCTTAGTTCAGACAGGGTACTACGAGCAGTACTTC	CASSLVQTGYYEQYF